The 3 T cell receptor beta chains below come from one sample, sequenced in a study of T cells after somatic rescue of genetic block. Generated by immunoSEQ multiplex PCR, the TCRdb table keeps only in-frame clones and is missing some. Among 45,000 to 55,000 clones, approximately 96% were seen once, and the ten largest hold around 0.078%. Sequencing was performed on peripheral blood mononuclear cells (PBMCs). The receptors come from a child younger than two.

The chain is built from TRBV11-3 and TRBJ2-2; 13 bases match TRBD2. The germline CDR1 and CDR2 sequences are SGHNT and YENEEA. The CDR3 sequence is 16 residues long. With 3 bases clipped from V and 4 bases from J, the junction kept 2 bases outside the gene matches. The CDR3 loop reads CASSFGTSGATGELFF. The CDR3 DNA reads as TGTGCCAGCAGCTTCGGGACTAGCGGGGCCACCGGGGAGCTGTTTTTT.

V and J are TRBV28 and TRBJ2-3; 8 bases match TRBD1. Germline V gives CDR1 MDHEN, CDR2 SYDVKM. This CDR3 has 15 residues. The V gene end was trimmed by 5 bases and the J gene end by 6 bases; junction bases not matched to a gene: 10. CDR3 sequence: CASSNTGGLTDTQYF. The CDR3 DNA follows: TGTGCCAGCAGTAATACAGGGGGTCTAACGGATACGCAGTATTTT.

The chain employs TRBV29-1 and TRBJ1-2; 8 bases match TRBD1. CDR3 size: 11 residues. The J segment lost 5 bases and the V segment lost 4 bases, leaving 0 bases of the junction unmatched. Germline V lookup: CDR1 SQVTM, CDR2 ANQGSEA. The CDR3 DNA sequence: TGCAGCGTTGGGACAGGGTATGGCTACACCTTC. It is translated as CSVGTGYGYTF.